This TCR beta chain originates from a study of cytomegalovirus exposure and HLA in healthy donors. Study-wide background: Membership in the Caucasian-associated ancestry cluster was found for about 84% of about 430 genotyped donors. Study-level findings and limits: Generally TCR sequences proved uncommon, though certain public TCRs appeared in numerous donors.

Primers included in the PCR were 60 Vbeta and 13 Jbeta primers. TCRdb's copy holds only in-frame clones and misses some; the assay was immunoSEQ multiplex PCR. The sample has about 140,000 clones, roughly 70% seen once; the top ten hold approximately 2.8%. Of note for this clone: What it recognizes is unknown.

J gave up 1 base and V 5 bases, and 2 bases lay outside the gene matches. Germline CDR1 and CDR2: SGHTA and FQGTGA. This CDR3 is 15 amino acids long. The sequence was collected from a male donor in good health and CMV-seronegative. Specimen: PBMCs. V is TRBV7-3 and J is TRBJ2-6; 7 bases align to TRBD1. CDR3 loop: CASSQTGSGANVLTF. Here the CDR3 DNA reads TGTGCCAGCAGCCAGACAGGGTCTGGGGCCAACGTCCTGACTTTC.